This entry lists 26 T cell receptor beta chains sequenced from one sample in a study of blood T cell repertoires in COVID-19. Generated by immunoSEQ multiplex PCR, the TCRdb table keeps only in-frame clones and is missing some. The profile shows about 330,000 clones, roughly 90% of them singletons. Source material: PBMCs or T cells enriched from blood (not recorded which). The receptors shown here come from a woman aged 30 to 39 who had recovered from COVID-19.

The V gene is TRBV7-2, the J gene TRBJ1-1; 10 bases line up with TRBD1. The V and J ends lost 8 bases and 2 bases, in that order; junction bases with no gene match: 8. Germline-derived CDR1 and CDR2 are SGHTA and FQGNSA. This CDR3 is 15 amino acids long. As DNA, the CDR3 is TGTGCCAGCCGATTACGACAGGGGGCAAACACTGAAGCTTTCTTT. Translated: CASRLRQGANTEAFF.

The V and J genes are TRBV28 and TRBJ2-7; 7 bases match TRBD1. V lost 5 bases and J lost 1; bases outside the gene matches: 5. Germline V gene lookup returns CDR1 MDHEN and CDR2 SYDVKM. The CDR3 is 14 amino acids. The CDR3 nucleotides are TGTGCCAGCAGTGACCCGGGACAGTCCTACGAGCAGTACTTC. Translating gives CASSDPGQSYEQYF.

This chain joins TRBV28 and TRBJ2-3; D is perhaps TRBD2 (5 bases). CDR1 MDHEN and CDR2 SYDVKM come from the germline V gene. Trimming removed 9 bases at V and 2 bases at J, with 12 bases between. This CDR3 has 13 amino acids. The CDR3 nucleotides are TGTGCCAGTGCCTCGGGGATCACAGATACGCAGTATTTT. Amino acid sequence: CASASGITDTQYF.

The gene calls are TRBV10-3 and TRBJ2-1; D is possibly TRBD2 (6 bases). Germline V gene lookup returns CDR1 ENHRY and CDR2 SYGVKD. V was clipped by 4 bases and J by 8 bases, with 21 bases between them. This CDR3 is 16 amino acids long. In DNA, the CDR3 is TGTGCCATCAGTGCTTCTTGGGGCCGCGGGACTTATGAGCAGTTCTTC. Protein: CAISASWGRGTYEQFF.

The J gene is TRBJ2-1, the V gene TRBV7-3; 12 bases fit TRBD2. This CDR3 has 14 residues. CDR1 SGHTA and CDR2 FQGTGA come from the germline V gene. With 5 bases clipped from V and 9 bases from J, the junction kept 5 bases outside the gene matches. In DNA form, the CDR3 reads TGTGCCAGCAGCCCGCTGACTAGCGGGAGTGAGCAGTTCTTC. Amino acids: CASSPLTSGSEQFF.

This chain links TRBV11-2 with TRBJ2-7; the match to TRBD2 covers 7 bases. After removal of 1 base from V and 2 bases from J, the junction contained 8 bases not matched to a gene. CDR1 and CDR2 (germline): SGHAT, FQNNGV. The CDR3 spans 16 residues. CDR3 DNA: TGTGCCAGCAGCTTAGTCCGCGGGAGCAACGCCTACGAGCAGTACTTC. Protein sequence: CASSLVRGSNAYEQYF.

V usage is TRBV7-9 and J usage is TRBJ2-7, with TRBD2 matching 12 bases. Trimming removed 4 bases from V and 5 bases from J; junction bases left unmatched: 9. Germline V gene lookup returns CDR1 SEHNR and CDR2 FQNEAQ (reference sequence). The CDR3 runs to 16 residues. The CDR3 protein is CASSSLAGGPGHEQYF. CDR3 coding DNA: TGTGCCAGCAGCTCCCTAGCGGGAGGGCCTGGCCACGAGCAGTACTTC.

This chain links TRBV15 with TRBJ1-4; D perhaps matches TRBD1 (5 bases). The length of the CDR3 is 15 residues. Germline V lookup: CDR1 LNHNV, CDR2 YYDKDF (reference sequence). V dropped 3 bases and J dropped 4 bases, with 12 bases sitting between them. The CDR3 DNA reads TGTGCCACCAGCAGTTGGCAGGGCCTTAATGAAAAACTGTTTTTT. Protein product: CATSSWQGLNEKLFF.

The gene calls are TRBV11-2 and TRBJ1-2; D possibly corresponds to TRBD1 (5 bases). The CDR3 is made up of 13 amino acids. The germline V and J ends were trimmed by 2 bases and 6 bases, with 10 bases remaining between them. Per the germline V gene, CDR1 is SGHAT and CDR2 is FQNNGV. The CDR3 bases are TGTGCCAGCAGCTTACGGAGCAGGGATGGCTACACCTTC. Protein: CASSLRSRDGYTF.

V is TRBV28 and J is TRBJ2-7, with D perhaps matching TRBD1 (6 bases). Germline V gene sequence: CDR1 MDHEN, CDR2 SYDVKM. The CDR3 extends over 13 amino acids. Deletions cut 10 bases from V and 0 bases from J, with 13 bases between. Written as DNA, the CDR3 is TGTGCCACAAGACAGGCCCTCTCCTACGAGCAGTACTTC. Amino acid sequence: CATRQALSYEQYF.

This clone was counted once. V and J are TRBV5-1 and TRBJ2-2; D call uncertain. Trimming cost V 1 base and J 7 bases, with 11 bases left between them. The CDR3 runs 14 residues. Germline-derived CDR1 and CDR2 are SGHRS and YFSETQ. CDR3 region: CASSLLPTGGELFF. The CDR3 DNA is TGCGCCAGCAGCTTGCTTCCCACGGGCGGGGAGCTGTTTTTT.

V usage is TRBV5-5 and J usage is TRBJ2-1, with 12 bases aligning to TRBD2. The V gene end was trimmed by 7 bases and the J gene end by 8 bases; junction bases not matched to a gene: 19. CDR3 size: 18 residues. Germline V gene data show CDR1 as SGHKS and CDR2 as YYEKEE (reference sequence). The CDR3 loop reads CASRDREASGRAVYEQFF. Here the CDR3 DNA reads TGTGCCAGCCGGGACAGGGAGGCTAGCGGGAGGGCTGTGTATGAGCAGTTCTTC.

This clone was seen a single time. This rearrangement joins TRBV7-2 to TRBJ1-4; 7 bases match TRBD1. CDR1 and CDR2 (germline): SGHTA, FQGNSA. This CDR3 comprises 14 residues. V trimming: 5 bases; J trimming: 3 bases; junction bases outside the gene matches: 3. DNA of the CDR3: TGTGCCAGCAGCAGACAGGGCCCTAATGAAAAACTGTTTTTT. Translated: CASSRQGPNEKLFF.

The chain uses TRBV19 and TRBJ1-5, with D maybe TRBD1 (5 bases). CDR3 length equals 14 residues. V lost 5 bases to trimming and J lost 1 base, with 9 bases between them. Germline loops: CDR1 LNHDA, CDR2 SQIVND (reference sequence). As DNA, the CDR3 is TGTGCCAGTAGTCCAGGGTTCAGCAATCAGCCCCAGCATTTT. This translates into CASSPGFSNQPQHF.

The CDR3, as DNA: TGTGCCAGCAGTCGACAGGGGTTGGATGAAGCTTTCTTT. Its protein is CASSRQGLDEAFF. This chain links TRBV7-9 with TRBJ1-1; 8 nucleotides line up with TRBD1. This CDR3 has 13 residues. From germline, CDR1 is SEHNR and CDR2 FQNEAQ (reference sequence). The ends lost 6 bases at V and 7 bases at J; junction bases unmatched: 7.

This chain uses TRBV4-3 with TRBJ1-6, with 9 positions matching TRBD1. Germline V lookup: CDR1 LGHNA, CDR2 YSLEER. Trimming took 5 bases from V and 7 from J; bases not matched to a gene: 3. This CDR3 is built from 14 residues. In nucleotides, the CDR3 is TGCGCCAGCAGCGACGGGACAGGGAATTCACCCCTCCACTTT. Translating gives CASSDGTGNSPLHF.

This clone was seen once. In DNA, the CDR3 is TGTGCCATCAGCGCGAGGACTAGCGGGAACCACGAGCAGTACTTC. Protein sequence: CAISARTSGNHEQYF. The J gene is TRBJ2-7, the V gene TRBV10-3; 12 positions agree with TRBD2. Germline CDR1 and CDR2: ENHRY and SYGVKD. V lost 6 bases to trimming and J lost 5 bases; unmatched junction nucleotides: 8. This CDR3 contains 15 residues.

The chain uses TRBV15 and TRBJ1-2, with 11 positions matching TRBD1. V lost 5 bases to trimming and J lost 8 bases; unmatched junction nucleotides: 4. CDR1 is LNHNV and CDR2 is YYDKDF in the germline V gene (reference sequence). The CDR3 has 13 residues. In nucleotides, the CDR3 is TGTGCCACCAGCGCGGGACAGGGGGGCGGCTACACCTTC. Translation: CATSAGQGGGYTF.

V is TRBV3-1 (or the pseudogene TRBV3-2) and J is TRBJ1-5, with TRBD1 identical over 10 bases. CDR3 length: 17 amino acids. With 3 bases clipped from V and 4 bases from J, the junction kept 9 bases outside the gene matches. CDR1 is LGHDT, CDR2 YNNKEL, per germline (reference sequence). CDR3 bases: TGTGCCAGCAGCCATGGCCTCGGACAGGGGGGGAATCAGCCCCAGCATTTT. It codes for CASSHGLGQGGNQPQHF.

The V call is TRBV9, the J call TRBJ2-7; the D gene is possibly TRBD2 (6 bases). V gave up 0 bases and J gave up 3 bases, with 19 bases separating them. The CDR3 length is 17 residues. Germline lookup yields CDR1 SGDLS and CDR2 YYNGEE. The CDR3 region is CASSVDSTPGRGYEQYF. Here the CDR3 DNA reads TGTGCCAGCAGCGTAGACTCGACACCTGGGCGGGGCTACGAGCAGTACTTC.

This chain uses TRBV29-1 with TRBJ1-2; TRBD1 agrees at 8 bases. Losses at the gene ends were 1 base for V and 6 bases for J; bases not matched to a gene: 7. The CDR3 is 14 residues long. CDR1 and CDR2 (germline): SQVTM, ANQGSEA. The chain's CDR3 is CSVEAGNRGDGYTF. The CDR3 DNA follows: TGCAGCGTTGAAGCAGGGAACAGGGGGGATGGCTACACCTTC.

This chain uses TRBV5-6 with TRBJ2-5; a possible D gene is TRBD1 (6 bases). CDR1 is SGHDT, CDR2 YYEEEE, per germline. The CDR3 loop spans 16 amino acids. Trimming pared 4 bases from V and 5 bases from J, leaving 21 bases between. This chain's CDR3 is CASSRARGRGEETQYF. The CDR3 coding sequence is TGTGCCAGCAGCAGGGCCAGGGGAAGAGGAGAGGAGACCCAGTACTTC.

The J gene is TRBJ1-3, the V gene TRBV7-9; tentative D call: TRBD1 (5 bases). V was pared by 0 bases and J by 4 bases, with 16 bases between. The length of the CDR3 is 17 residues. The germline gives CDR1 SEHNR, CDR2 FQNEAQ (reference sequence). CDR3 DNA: TGTGCCAGCAGCTTAGCCGGGACTGGAAGATCCGGAAACACCATATATTTT. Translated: CASSLAGTGRSGNTIYF. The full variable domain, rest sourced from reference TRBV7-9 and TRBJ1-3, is DTGVSQNPRHKITKRGQNVTFRCDPISEHNRLYWYRQTLGQGPEFLTYFQNEAQLEKSRLLSDRFSAERPKGSFSTLEIQRTEQGDSAMYLCASSLAGTGRSGNTIYFGEGSWLTVV.

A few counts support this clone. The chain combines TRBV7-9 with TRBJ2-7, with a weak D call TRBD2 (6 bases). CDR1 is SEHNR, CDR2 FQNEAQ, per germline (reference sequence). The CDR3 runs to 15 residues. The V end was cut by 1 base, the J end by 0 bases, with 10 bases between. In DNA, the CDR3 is TGTGCCAGCAGCTTAGTTAGTAGCGGCTCCTACGAGCAGTACTTC. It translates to CASSLVSSGSYEQYF.

CDR3 nucleotide sequence: TGTGCCAGCTCCCCAGGGGCAGCGGGAGCTCGGGAGCAGTTCTTC. Translating gives CASSPGAAGAREQFF. V gene TRBV6-5 combines with J gene TRBJ2-1, with 8 bases fitting TRBD2. This CDR3 comprises 15 residues. Trimming removed 8 bases from V and 10 bases from J; junction bases left unmatched: 16. The germline V gene encodes CDR1 MNHEY and CDR2 SVGAGI.

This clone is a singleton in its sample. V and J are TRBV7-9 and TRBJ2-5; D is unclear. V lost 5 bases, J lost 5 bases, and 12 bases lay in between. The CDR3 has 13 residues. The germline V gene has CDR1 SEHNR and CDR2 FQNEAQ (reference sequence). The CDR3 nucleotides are TGTGCCAGCAGCCAACCAATGCGGGAGACCCAGTACTTC. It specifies CASSQPMRETQYF. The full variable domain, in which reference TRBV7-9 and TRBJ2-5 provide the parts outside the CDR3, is DTGVSQNPRHKITKRGQNVTFRCDPISEHNRLYWYRQTLGQGPEFLTYFQNEAQLEKSRLLSDRFSAERPKGSFSTLEIQRTEQGDSAMYLCASSQPMRETQYFGPGTRLLVL.